A single sample is the source of the 22 T cell receptor beta chains below, sequenced in a study of T cells after yellow fever vaccination. One entry per CDR3 protein results from TCRdb running MiXCR on the 5' RACE reads. Of some 350,000 distinct CDR3 sequences listed, 6% to 8% are singletons. The sample consisted of PBMCs, taken 5 days after the yellow fever booster vaccination. These receptors originate from a man between 25 and 39 years old who received the YFV17D yellow fever vaccine.

This clonotype was counted ten times or more. The chain employs TRBV5-1 and TRBJ2-1; 7 nucleotides match TRBD1. Trimming at V came to 4 bases and at J to 3 bases, leaving 4 bases not matched to a gene. Germline V gene data show CDR1 as SGHRS and CDR2 as YFSETQ. The CDR3 consists of 14 residues. The CDR3 coding sequence is TGCGCCAGCAGCATCGGACAGGTCTACAATGAGCAGTTCTTC. It yields the protein CASSIGQVYNEQFF. Combining the CDR3 with reference TRBV5-1 and TRBJ2-1 gives the whole variable domain KAGVTQTPRYLIKTRGQQVTLSCSPISGHRSVSWYQQTPGQGLQFLFEYFSETQRNKGNFPGRFSGRQFSNSRSEMNVSTLELGDSALYLCASSIGQVYNEQFFGPGTRLTVL.

This clonotype has more than one count but fewer than ten. The chain joins TRBV5-1 to TRBJ2-3, with D unclear. V lost 0 bases, J lost 5 bases, and 10 bases lay in between. CDR1 SGHRS and CDR2 YFSETQ come from the germline V gene. The CDR3 loop spans 14 amino acids. The DNA of the CDR3 is TGCGCCAGCAGCTTGGGAGAGCCAGGAGATACGCAGTATTTT. As protein: CASSLGEPGDTQYF.

This clonotype was detected many times. The rearrangement uses TRBV7-2 and TRBJ2-7; TRBD2 is a possible D gene (5 bases). Germline V gives CDR1 SGHTA, CDR2 FQGNSA. With 2 bases removed from V and 6 bases from J, the gap between germline ends came to 17 bases. CDR3 size: 15 residues. CDR3 region: CASSLSVARAGEQYF. CDR3 sequence (DNA): TGTGCCAGCAGCTTATCGGTCGCCCGGGCGGGCGAGCAGTACTTC.

This clonotype was seen more than once but under ten times. Its ends do not fully match the called genes, so a read error is possible. This rearrangement joins TRBV5-1 to TRBJ1-1; D might be TRBD1 (6 bases). Germline V lookup: CDR1 SGHRS, CDR2 YFSETQ. CDR3 length equals 13 residues. This CDR3 is CASSLDRAGEAFF. The DNA of the CDR3 is TGCGCCAGCAGTTTGGACAGAGCCGGCGAAGCTTTCTTT.

This clonotype has at least ten counts. The chain combines TRBV5-1 with TRBJ2-1, with D maybe TRBD2 (6 bases). This CDR3 contains 15 residues. Germline loops: CDR1 SGHRS, CDR2 YFSETQ. V was cut by 4 bases and J by 5 bases, with 16 bases left in between. The CDR3 coding sequence is TGCGCCAGCAGCCACCAGCGGGTGGGCGACAATGAGCAGTTCTTC. It encodes CASSHQRVGDNEQFF.

This clonotype occurred many times. The J gene is TRBJ2-2, the V gene TRBV29-1, with D perhaps matching TRBD2 (5 bases). This CDR3 contains 11 residues. The V gene's germline CDR1 is SQVTM and CDR2 ANQGSEA. V was cut by 4 bases and J by 5 bases, with 5 bases left in between. The CDR3, as DNA: TGCAGCGTTGGAGGGACCGGGGAGCTGTTTTTT. Protein sequence: CSVGGTGELFF.

Ten or more counts support this clonotype. The J gene is TRBJ2-6, the V gene TRBV19; D remains ambiguous. CDR1 and CDR2 (germline): LNHDA, SQIVND (reference sequence). Deletions cut 6 bases from V and 1 base from J, with 10 bases between. The CDR3 spans 15 residues. CDR3 protein: CASSRDLSGANVLTF. In nucleotides, the CDR3 is TGTGCCAGTAGCCGAGACCTTTCTGGGGCCAACGTCCTGACTTTC.

J is TRBJ1-6 and V is TRBV5-4; D is unclear. The ends were cut back, 4 bases at V and 6 bases at J, with 17 bases in the middle. Per the germline V gene, CDR1 is SGHNT and CDR2 is YYREEE (reference sequence). The CDR3 is made up of 16 amino acids. CDR3: CASSVGPGNGNSPLHF. The CDR3 region has the DNA TGTGCCAGCAGCGTGGGTCCGGGGAATGGTAATTCACCCCTCCACTTT.

This chain links TRBV11-2 with TRBJ2-4; tentatively, D is TRBD1 or TRBD2 (5 bases each). The CDR3 length is 20 residues. Deletions cut 2 bases from V and 0 bases from J, with 23 bases between. Germline-derived CDR1 and CDR2 are SGHAT and FQNNGV. CDR3 coding DNA: TGTGCCAGCAGCTTACAGTCCGGGGCGGAAATAACTCTAGCCAAAAACATTCAGTACTTC. It codes for CASSLQSGAEITLAKNIQYF.

This clonotype has ten or more counts. The chain combines TRBV7-9 with TRBJ2-5; D uncertain. This CDR3 is 12 amino acids long. Deletions cut 3 bases from V and 0 bases from J, with 2 bases between. Germline V gene lookup returns CDR1 SEHNR and CDR2 FQNEAQ (reference sequence). Here the CDR3 DNA reads TGTGCCAGCAGCTTGAACCAAGAGACCCAGTACTTC. This sequence encodes CASSLNQETQYF.

This clonotype was found a few times. This chain uses TRBV7-2 with TRBJ2-5; no reliable D call. Trimming took 2 bases from V and 8 from J, leaving 12 bases between them. Germline V lookup: CDR1 SGHTA, CDR2 FQGNSA. The CDR3 covers 13 residues. In nucleotides, the CDR3 is TGTGCCAGCAGCTTATACAGCGCAGGTACCCAGTACTTC. This encodes CASSLYSAGTQYF.

This clonotype showed up just a few times. The chain joins TRBV5-1 to TRBJ2-7, with 7 bases lining up with TRBD2. The germline V gene has CDR1 SGHRS and CDR2 YFSETQ. This CDR3 region has 14 residues. Trimming removed 6 bases from V and 1 base from J; junction bases left unmatched: 7. The CDR3 sequence: CASKGSGPSYEQYF. CDR3 DNA: TGCGCCAGCAAGGGTAGCGGGCCATCCTACGAGCAGTACTTC.

This chain joins TRBV3-1 and TRBJ1-2; TRBD1 agrees at 7 bases. The CDR3 is made up of 14 amino acids. CDR1 and CDR2 (germline): LGHDT, YNNKEL (reference sequence). The V segment lost 1 base and the J segment 8 bases; nucleotides outside the gene matches: 7. The CDR3 reads CASSQGATGDGYTF. The CDR3 bases are TGTGCCAGCAGCCAAGGAGCAACAGGGGACGGCTACACCTTC.

In this sample, this clonotype turned up a few times. This sequence joins TRBV19 and TRBJ2-7; a weak D match, TRBD1 (6 bases). V was shortened by 3 bases and J by 2 bases, with 14 bases between the two germline ends. The germline V gene has CDR1 LNHDA and CDR2 SQIVND (reference sequence). CDR3 size: 15 residues. This CDR3 reads CASSMGSGTTYEQYF. In DNA, the CDR3 is TGTGCCAGTAGTATGGGTTCCGGGACAACCTACGAGCAGTACTTC.

This clonotype was counted many times. V usage is TRBV6-2 or TRBV6-3 and J usage is TRBJ2-7; D remains unclear. The CDR3 length is 16 residues. The V gene's germline CDR1 is MNHEY and CDR2 SVGEGT. V was pared by 1 base and J by 5 bases, with 18 bases between. The CDR3 nucleotides are TGTGCCAGCAGTTACTACGGTTCGCACGCTGAGGACGAGCAGTACTTC. Protein sequence: CASSYYGSHAEDEQYF.

This clonotype came up many times. This sequence joins TRBV15 and TRBJ2-7; D is uncertain. This CDR3 spans 18 amino acids. V was cut by 0 bases and J by 0 bases, with 18 bases left in between. Germline lookup yields CDR1 LNHNV and CDR2 YYDKDF (reference sequence). Written as DNA, the CDR3 is TGTGCCACCAGCAGAGATTATTTAGGCAACCGTGGCTCCTACGAGCAGTACTTC. Translated: CATSRDYLGNRGSYEQYF.

This clonotype was recorded a few times. V gene TRBV10-1 combines with J gene TRBJ2-1, with D possibly matching TRBD2 (5 bases). Germline CDR1 and CDR2: WNHNN and SYGVQD (reference sequence). V dropped 6 bases and J dropped 7 bases, with 13 bases sitting between them. There are 13 residues in the CDR3. In DNA form, the CDR3 reads TGCGCCAGCAGCCCCGGGGTATTGAATGAGCAGTTCTTC. Protein sequence: CASSPGVLNEQFF.

This clonotype has only a few counts. The CDR3 spells CASSQDVSRFGELFF. CDR3 DNA sequence: TGTGCCAGCAGCCAAGATGTTAGTCGTTTCGGGGAGCTGTTTTTT. The chain has TRBV14 and TRBJ2-2; D is unresolved. CDR1 and CDR2 from the germline V gene are SGHDN and FVKESK. V lost 0 bases, J lost 7 bases, and 12 bases lay in between. This CDR3 has 15 residues.

This clonotype was seen a handful of times. This chain joins TRBV5-6 and TRBJ1-2; D not certain. This CDR3 contains 14 residues. The V end lost 2 bases, the J end lost 4 bases, and 12 bases lay between the germline ends. Germline V gene lookup returns CDR1 SGHDT and CDR2 YYEEEE. CDR3 coding DNA: TGTGCCAGCAGCTTCGTAGAGAGGACCTATGGCTACACCTTC. Its translation: CASSFVERTYGYTF.

The gene calls are TRBV19 and TRBJ2-7, with 7 bases fitting TRBD2. Per the germline V gene, CDR1 is LNHDA and CDR2 is SQIVND (reference sequence). This CDR3 has 15 amino acids. The V gene end was trimmed by 8 bases and the J gene end by 2 bases; junction bases not matched to a gene: 12. The CDR3, as DNA: TGTGCCAGTTCCACCGGCGGGAGCCCTACCTACGAGCAGTACTTC. Its translation is CASSTGGSPTYEQYF. Filled out from reference TRBV19 and TRBJ2-7, the complete variable domain reads DGGITQSPKYLFRKEGQNVTLSCEQNLNHDAMYWYRQDPGQGLRLIYYSQIVNDFQKGDIAEGYSVSREKKESFPLTVTSAQKNPTAFYLCASSTGGSPTYEQYFGPGTRLTVT.

This clonotype was detected only a few times. V is TRBV6-5 and J is TRBJ1-2; no definite D call. This CDR3 has 14 residues. V was pared by 4 bases and J by 4 bases, with 13 bases between. CDR1 and CDR2 (germline): MNHEY, SVGAGI. The CDR3 bases are TGTGCCAGCAGTTCTTCCGGGATGAGCTATGGCTACACCTTC. It specifies CASSSSGMSYGYTF.

The chain is built from TRBV5-1 and TRBJ2-3; a possible D gene is TRBD1 (5 bases). Trimming left V 9 bases short and J 2 bases short, with 13 bases between. Germline values: CDR1 SGHRS, CDR2 YFSETQ. This CDR3 is built from 13 residues. DNA of the CDR3: TGCGCCACCGCGGCAGGGCTCACAGATACGCAGTATTTT. Translating gives CATAAGLTDTQYF.